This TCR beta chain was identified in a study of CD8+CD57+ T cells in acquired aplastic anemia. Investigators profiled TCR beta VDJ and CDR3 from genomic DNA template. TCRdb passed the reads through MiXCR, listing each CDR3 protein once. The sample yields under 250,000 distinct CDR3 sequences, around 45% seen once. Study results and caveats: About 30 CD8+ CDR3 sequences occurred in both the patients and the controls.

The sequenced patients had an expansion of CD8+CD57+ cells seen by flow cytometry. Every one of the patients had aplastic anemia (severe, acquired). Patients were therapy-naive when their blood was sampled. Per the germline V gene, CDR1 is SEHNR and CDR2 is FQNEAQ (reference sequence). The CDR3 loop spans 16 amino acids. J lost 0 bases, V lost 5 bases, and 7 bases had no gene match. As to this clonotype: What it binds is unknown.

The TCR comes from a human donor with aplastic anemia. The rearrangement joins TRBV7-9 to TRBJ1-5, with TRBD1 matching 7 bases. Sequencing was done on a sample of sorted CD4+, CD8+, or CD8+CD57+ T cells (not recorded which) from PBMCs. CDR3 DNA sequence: TGTGCCAGCAGCCTGATCGGACAGGCTAGCAATCAGCCCCAGCATTTT. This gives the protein CASSLIGQASNQPQHF.